The 26 T cell receptor beta chains reported below all come from one sample, sequenced in a study of neurological immune-mediated disorders. TCRdb re-derived calls from the 5' RACE reads in MiXCR, one entry per CDR3 protein. The sample shows nearly 60,000 distinct CDR3 sequences, 3% to 4% of them seen only once. Specimen: PBMCs. The receptors were gathered from a woman aged 55-75 years with multiple sclerosis.

The sample holds a few counts of this clonotype. The chain is built from TRBV12-3 or TRBV12-4 and TRBJ1-4; the match to TRBD1 covers 8 bases. J gave up 8 bases and V 7 bases, and 9 bases lay outside the gene matches. The CDR3 runs to 14 residues. The CDR3 protein is CASKIGQGAEKLFF. CDR3 nucleotide sequence: TGTGCCAGCAAAATCGGACAGGGAGCGGAAAAACTGTTTTTT.

The sample holds many counts of this clonotype. The J gene is TRBJ2-1, the V gene TRBV5-6, with 8 bases fitting TRBD2. Germline assignment: CDR1 SGHDT and CDR2 YYEEEE. The V and J ends lost 4 bases and 3 bases, in that order; junction bases with no gene match: 6. The CDR3 has 15 residues. The CDR3: CASSRGGGFYNEQFF. CDR3 DNA sequence: TGTGCCAGCAGCCGCGGCGGGGGGTTCTACAATGAGCAGTTCTTC.

This clonotype was recorded at least ten times. The rearrangement uses TRBV20-1 and TRBJ1-2, with no clear D. The CDR3 is 13 residues long. In germline, CDR1 is DFQATT, CDR2 SNEGSKA (reference sequence). The ends were cut back, 5 bases at V and 5 bases at J, with 15 bases in the middle. The CDR3 reads CSALRAYRYGYTF. The CDR3 DNA reads TGCAGTGCTCTTCGGGCTTATAGATATGGCTACACCTTC.

The table lists this clonotype with many counts. The gene calls are TRBV6-2 or TRBV6-3 and TRBJ2-2; no definite D call. Germline CDR1 is MNHEY and CDR2 is SVGEGT. CDR3 size: 16 residues. Trimming took 2 bases from V and 2 from J, leaving 12 bases between them. The chain's CDR3 is CASSYVGRPNTGELFF. CDR3 DNA sequence: TGTGCCAGCAGTTACGTAGGACGGCCAAACACCGGGGAGCTGTTTTTT.

This clonotype was seen many times. The rearrangement joins TRBV20-1 to TRBJ1-6; TRBD1 aligns across 7 bases. V was clipped by 5 bases and J by 5 bases; unmatched bases: 9. The germline V gene has CDR1 DFQATT and CDR2 SNEGSKA (reference sequence). This CDR3 is built from 15 residues. The CDR3 DNA is TGCAGTGCTCCAGCTAGGGACAGCCATAATTCACCCCTCCACTTT. Amino acids: CSAPARDSHNSPLHF.

The chain is built from TRBV5-1 and TRBJ2-2, with D perhaps TRBD1 (5 bases). There are 14 residues in the CDR3. Trimming pared 3 bases from V and 4 bases from J, leaving 10 bases between. Germline V gives CDR1 SGHRS, CDR2 YFSETQ. Written as DNA, the CDR3 is TGCGCCAGCAGCTCAAACAGGTTCACCGGGGAGCTGTTTTTT. This encodes CASSSNRFTGELFF.

This clonotype was observed many times. The chain recombines TRBV20-1 with TRBJ2-3; 7 positions match TRBD2. Looked up from germline, CDR1 is DFQATT and CDR2 is SNEGSKA (reference sequence). CDR3 length: 16 residues. J was trimmed by 2 bases and V by 2 bases; bases with no gene match: 10. CDR3 protein: CSARPWASGFTDTQYF. The DNA of the CDR3 is TGCAGTGCTAGACCGTGGGCTAGCGGATTCACAGATACGCAGTATTTT.

This clonotype has ten or more counts. This chain uses TRBV20-1 with TRBJ1-4; TRBD1 matches 8 bases. V shed 0 bases and J 11 bases; nucleotides not matched to a gene: 11. CDR1 is DFQATT and CDR2 is SNEGSKA in the germline V gene (reference sequence). This CDR3 has 15 amino acids. The CDR3, as DNA: TGCAGTGCTAGAGACCCTCGGCAGGGGGCAGGGAAACTGTTTTTT. It is translated as CSARDPRQGAGKLFF.

This clonotype was observed at least ten times. The chain joins TRBV5-1 to TRBJ1-6; D may be TRBD1 (6 bases). The CDR3 runs 17 residues. Germline lookup yields CDR1 SGHRS and CDR2 YFSETQ. V gave up 0 bases and J gave up 7 bases, with 17 bases separating them. This CDR3 reads CASSLEDPQGENSPLHF. DNA for the CDR3: TGCGCCAGCAGCTTGGAGGACCCACAGGGAGAAAATTCACCCCTCCACTTT.

This clonotype was seen ten or more times. The chain recombines TRBV7-9 with TRBJ2-1, with 9 nucleotides matching TRBD2. The germline V gene has CDR1 SEHNR and CDR2 FQNEAQ (reference sequence). With V trimmed by 5 bases and J by 6 bases, 8 bases remained unmatched. This CDR3 region has 15 residues. Here the CDR3 reads CASSPPGLALNEQFF. In DNA, the CDR3 is TGTGCCAGCAGCCCCCCGGGACTAGCTCTCAATGAGCAGTTCTTC.

This clonotype came up many times. This chain joins TRBV20-1 and TRBJ2-7, with D possibly matching TRBD1 (5 bases). CDR3 length equals 13 residues. CDR1 is DFQATT, CDR2 SNEGSKA, per germline (reference sequence). V lost 1 base and J 1 base, leaving 8 bases between the germline ends. CDR3 nucleotide sequence: TGCAGTGCTAGAGGGACAACTTCCTACGAGCAGTACTTC. Translating it yields CSARGTTSYEQYF.

Of note for this clonotype: It may be a read error: a sequence one base away is much more abundant. V is TRBV9 and J is TRBJ2-7; tentatively, D is TRBD2 (5 bases). The CDR3 runs to 12 residues. CDR1 and CDR2 (germline): SGDLS, YYNGEE. The DNA for the CDR3 is TGTGACAGCAGCGTAGACGGGGACGAGCAGTACTTC. The encoded protein is CDSSVDGDEQYF.

This clonotype was recorded at least ten times. The chain uses TRBV5-1 and TRBJ2-7; the D is unclear. Germline V gene data show CDR1 as SGHRS and CDR2 as YFSETQ. Trimming shortened V by 2 bases and J by 0 bases, and 9 bases separated the two germline ends. This CDR3 contains 14 residues. The chain's CDR3 is CASSFSPSSYEQYF. The CDR3 nucleotides are TGCGCCAGCAGCTTCTCGCCCAGCTCCTACGAGCAGTACTTC.

This clonotype was seen repeatedly, ten times or more. This chain links TRBV19 with TRBJ1-5; TRBD1 aligns across 7 bases. The length of the CDR3 is 12 residues. V shed 6 bases, J shed 5 bases, and the junction held 1 base outside the gene matches. The germline V gene encodes CDR1 LNHDA and CDR2 SQIVND (reference sequence). The CDR3 coding sequence is TGTGCCAGTAGCACAGGGGATCAGCCCCAGCATTTT. This codes for CASSTGDQPQHF.

This clonotype has at least ten counts. The CDR3 is CASSVASRTDYNEQFF. The CDR3 DNA sequence: TGTGCCAGCAGCGTAGCCTCCCGGACAGACTACAATGAGCAGTTCTTC. This sequence joins TRBV9 and TRBJ2-1, with D maybe TRBD1 (6 bases). CDR1 and CDR2 (germline): SGDLS, YYNGEE. The CDR3 is made up of 16 amino acids. Trimming shortened V by 0 bases and J by 3 bases, and 13 bases separated the two germline ends.

This clonotype appeared many times. The junction departs from germline at one end; a sequencing error may be responsible. V usage is TRBV5-1 and J usage is TRBJ1-1, with D perhaps matching TRBD1 (6 bases). The CDR3 is 13 amino acids. From germline, CDR1 is SGHRS and CDR2 YFSETQ. CDR3 DNA: TGTGCCAGCAGCTTACAGGGAAACACTGAAGCTTTCTTT. As protein: CASSLQGNTEAFF. Filled out from reference TRBV5-1 and TRBJ1-1, the complete variable domain reads KAGVTQTPRYLIKTRGQQVTLSCSPISGHRSVSWYQQTPGQGLQFLFEYFSETQRNKGNFPGRFSGRQFSNSRSEMNVSTLELGDSALYLCASSLQGNTEAFFGQGTRLTVV.

This clonotype occurred many times. The J gene is TRBJ2-2, the V gene TRBV24-1, with D perhaps TRBD1 (6 bases). The CDR3 runs to 14 residues. Germline lookup yields CDR1 KGHDR and CDR2 SFDVKD. Trimming removed 3 bases at V and 7 bases at J, with 11 bases between. The CDR3: CATSDPRGIGELFF. Written as DNA, the CDR3 is TGTGCCACCAGTGATCCCAGGGGTATCGGGGAGCTGTTTTTT.

The chain links TRBV11-2 to TRBJ2-1; 9 bases map to TRBD1. V was pared by 0 bases and J by 3 bases, with 0 bases of the junction left unmatched. The CDR3 is made up of 15 amino acids. From germline, CDR1 is SGHAT and CDR2 FQNNGV. The CDR3 DNA follows: TGTGCCAGCAGCTTAGAGGGACAGGGCTACAATGAGCAGTTCTTC. Translation: CASSLEGQGYNEQFF.

This clonotype showed up many times. The chain links TRBV7-2 to TRBJ1-3; D gene unclear. V lost 0 bases and J lost 0, with 15 bases in between. The CDR3 sequence is 18 residues long. CDR1 SGHTA and CDR2 FQGNSA come from the germline V gene. Here the CDR3 DNA reads TGTGCCAGCAGCTTAGCGCTATCTCCTCATCCCTCTGGAAACACCATATATTTT. This sequence encodes CASSLALSPHPSGNTIYF. Based on the CDR3 plus reference TRBV7-2 and TRBJ1-3, the full variable domain is GAGVSQSPSNKVTEKGKDVELRCDPISGHTALYWYRQSLGQGLEFLIYFQGNSAPDKSGLPSDRFSAERTGGSVSTLTIQRTQQEDSAVYLCASSLALSPHPSGNTIYFGEGSWLTVV.

This clonotype came up many times. The chain recombines TRBV7-2 with TRBJ1-2; D gene unclear. Germline assignment: CDR1 SGHTA and CDR2 FQGNSA. The CDR3 sequence is 13 residues long. V shed 5 bases and J shed 8 bases, with 15 bases lying between them. CDR3 in DNA: TGTGCCAGCAGCGCCCGGGCCTATGGGGGCTACACCTTC. It translates to CASSARAYGGYTF.

At least ten counts were recorded for this clonotype. The gene calls are TRBV6-6 and TRBJ1-5; D is unresolved. V gave up 5 bases and J gave up 0 bases, with 14 bases separating them. CDR3 length equals 16 residues. CDR1 and CDR2 (germline): MNHNY, SVGAGI (reference sequence). The CDR3 loop reads CASSPSFFYSNQPQHF. CDR3 DNA: TGTGCCAGCAGTCCCTCATTCTTTTATAGCAATCAGCCCCAGCATTTT.

At least ten counts were recorded for this clonotype. The chain couples TRBV20-1 to TRBJ2-3, with 8 bases aligning to TRBD2. After removal of 0 bases from V and 4 bases from J, the junction contained 3 bases not matched to a gene. This CDR3 contains 14 residues. The germline gives CDR1 DFQATT, CDR2 SNEGSKA (reference sequence). This CDR3 reads CSAREGTRSDTQYF. The CDR3 region has the DNA TGCAGTGCTAGAGAGGGGACTAGATCAGATACGCAGTATTTT.

This clonotype was picked up many times. The chain combines TRBV20-1 with TRBJ1-2; tentatively, D is TRBD1 (5 bases). From germline, CDR1 is DFQATT and CDR2 SNEGSKA (reference sequence). The V gene lost 1 base and the J gene lost 0 bases, with 9 bases spanning the gap. The CDR3 consists of 14 residues. This chain's CDR3 is CSARAPGPNYGYTF. In DNA form, the CDR3 reads TGCAGTGCTAGAGCCCCGGGACCTAACTATGGCTACACCTTC.

This clonotype was found many times. The genes are TRBV7-2 and TRBJ2-7, with 9 bases that match TRBD1. The trim removed 2 bases at V and 2 bases at J, leaving 4 bases unmatched. CDR3 length: 15 amino acids. Germline assignment: CDR1 SGHTA and CDR2 FQGNSA. The CDR3 protein is CASSLLGTGTYEQYF. The CDR3 nucleotides read TGTGCCAGCAGCTTATTGGGGACAGGGACCTACGAGCAGTACTTC.

This clonotype was picked up many times. CDR3 sequence reads: CASSLRLASNEQFF. CDR3 bases: TGTGCCAGCAGCTTGAGGCTAGCGTCCAATGAGCAGTTCTTC. The chain couples TRBV11-3 to TRBJ2-1, with a weak D call TRBD2 (6 bases). The V and J ends lost 3 bases and 6 bases respectively, with 12 bases between them. The germline V gene encodes CDR1 SGHNT and CDR2 YENEEA. The CDR3 sequence is 14 residues long.

The table lists this clonotype with many counts. This chain links TRBV20-1 with TRBJ1-4; D remains unclear. CDR1 is DFQATT and CDR2 is SNEGSKA in the germline V gene (reference sequence). V was trimmed by 3 bases and J by 8 bases, leaving 16 bases between them. The CDR3 is 14 amino acids. CDR3 in amino acids: CSASNRKGLEKLFF. CDR3 DNA: TGCAGTGCTAGTAATCGGAAGGGTCTAGAAAAACTGTTTTTT.